The clone carrying this T cell receptor (beta chain) was picked up one time. The data were taken from a study of T cells in Graves' hyperthyroidism and ophthalmopathy. Using RNA transcripts as the source, TCR beta CDR3 regions were amplified. TCR CDR3 underwent first-round RT-PCR with the HTBI primer set. One entry per CDR3 protein results from TCRdb running MiXCR on the multiplex PCR reads. The sample has approximately 710,000 distinct CDR3 sequences; 17% are singletons. Source material for PBMCs was more than 7.5 ml fresh peripheral blood. The receptor comes from a middle-aged man with Graves' hyperthyroidism. Specimen: blood.

As DNA, the CDR3 is TGTGCCAGCAGGCGCTTTGGACAGGCCGTAGTGGAGCAGTACTTC. Protein sequence: CASRRFGQAVVEQYF. The J gene is TRBJ2-7, the V gene TRBV6-1; TRBD1 matches 7 bases. The CDR3 has 15 amino acids. Germline CDR1 is MNHNS and CDR2 is SASEGT. Unmatched junction bases numbered 15, after V lost 6 bases and J lost 7 bases.